This T cell receptor beta chain originates from a study of OX40 agonist ivuxolimab in advanced cancers. Findings and caveats of the study: At 0.1 to 3.0 mg/kg, clonal expansion of CD4+ and CD8+ blood T cells had occurred by week 6.

TCRdb's table, derived via immunoSEQ multiplex PCR, lists solely in-frame clones and lacks some. The sample has more than 60,000 clones, 80% to 90% seen once; the top ten hold roughly 4%. V was trimmed by 2 bases and J by 1 base, leaving 13 bases between them. The CDR3 consists of 16 residues. Germline assignment: CDR1 SGHTS and CDR2 YDEGEE. Concerning this clone: What it binds is not known.

The specimen comprised CD4+ or CD8+ T cells sorted from blood, sampled in a trial of the OX40 agonist ivuxolimab. This chain joins TRBV5-8 and TRBJ2-1, with D possibly called TRBD1 or TRBD2 (5 bases each). This sequence originates from an adult with an advanced solid tumor such as melanoma, head and neck, liver or kidney cancer. The CDR3 bases are TGTGCCAGCAGCTTTGGCCGGGACCAGTCCTACAATGAGCAGTTCTTC. This encodes CASSFGRDQSYNEQFF.